A selection of T cell receptor beta chains follows, all from one sample in a study of beta chain bispecific antibodies for T cell cancers. These TCRs' antigens remain unknown. Via MiXCR, TCRdb re-called the 5' RACE reads, giving one row per CDR3 protein. The sample has more than 15,000 distinct CDR3 sequences; approximately 2% are singletons. Sequencing was done on a sample of healthy donor T cells cultured with leukemia cells. All receptors derive from a human donor in good health. Some clones in this sample may be carry-over from other donors' samples. Both conserved end residues are part of each CDR3. The D gene is left open where the match is weak. The size field is filled for only some rows; it gives once, few, many or a size class.

>many|TRBJ1-1|NA|TRBV28
CASSSLDTFTEAFF
TGTGCCAGCAGTTCTTTGGACACTTTCACTGAAGCTTTCTTT
>many|TRBJ1-2|NA|TRBV29-1
CSIWANYGYTF
TGCAGCATCTGGGCTAACTATGGCTACACCTTC
>many|TRBJ2-5|TRBD2|TRBV18
CASSPLPGGSYQETQYF
TGTGCCAGCTCACCCCTTCCGGGGGGATCGTACCAAGAGACCCAGTACTTC
>many|TRBJ1-2|TRBD1|TRBV9
CASSVGGGQSNYGYTF
TGTGCCAGCAGCGTAGGTGGGGGACAGAGCAACTATGGCTACACCTTC
>many|TRBJ1-1|NA|TRBV27
CASNPVGVGKAFF
TGTGCCAGCAACCCGGTTGGGGTTGGGAAAGCTTTCTTT
>many|TRBJ2-2|TRBD1|TRBV11-2
CASSLEGTGLGELFF
TGTGCCAGCAGCTTAGAGGGGACAGGTTTGGGGGAGCTGTTTTTT
>many|TRBJ2-3|TRBD1|TRBV7-3
CASSLGQGHTQYF
TGTGCCAGCAGCCTGGGACAGGGCCATACGCAGTATTTT
>NA|TRBJ2-7|TRBD1|TRBV2
CASSEAGTDYEQYF
TGTGCCAGCAGTGAAGCGGGGACAGACTACGAGCAGTACTTC
>many|TRBJ2-6|NA|TRBV27
CASSSFQGSSGANVLTF
TGTGCCAGCAGTTCGTTTCAGGGAAGCTCTGGGGCCAACGTCCTGACTTTC
>medium-sized|TRBJ2-5|NA|TRBV20-1
CSASYETQYF
TGCAGTGCTAGTTATGAGACCCAGTACTTC
>NA|TRBJ1-5|TRBD1|TRBV2
CASSEAWTGLSSQPQHF
TGTGCCAGCAGTGAAGCTTGGACAGGGCTATCGAGTCAGCCCCAGCATTTT
>NA|TRBJ1-2|NA|TRBV12-5
CASGPPPGDGALGGYTF
TGTGCTAGTGGTCCCCCCCCCGGGGATGGGGCCTTGGGGGGCTACACCTTC
>many|TRBJ2-1|TRBD1|TRBV16
CASSRQTGLNEQFF
TGTGCCAGCAGCCGCCAGACAGGGCTAAATGAGCAGTTCTTC
>many|TRBJ1-3|NA|TRBV14
CASSNRGSSGNTIYF
TGTGCCAGCAGCAACAGAGGCAGCTCTGGAAACACCATATATTTT
>many|TRBJ2-5|NA|TRBV7-6
CASSLVFGALGETQYF
TGTGCCAGCAGCTTAGTATTCGGGGCCTTGGGAGAGACCCAGTACTTC
>few|TRBJ1-5|NA|TRBV27
CASSLSGGSNQPQHF
TGTGCCAGCAGTTTATCGGGGGGGAGCAATCAGCCCCAGCATTTT
>medium-sized|TRBJ1-1|NA|TRBV27
CASGLGGGFTEAFF
TGTGCCAGCGGCCTTGGGGGGGGGTTCACTGAAGCTTTCTTT
>many|TRBJ1-2|NA|TRBV7-9
CASSGVPPVNGYTF
TGTGCCAGCAGCGGGGTTCCCCCAGTAAATGGCTACACCTTC
>many|TRBJ2-3|NA|TRBV5-1
CASSGSTDTQYF
TGCGCCAGCAGCGGATCCACAGATACGCAGTATTTT
>many|TRBJ1-4|NA|TRBV20-1
CSAAAGRSNEKLFF
TGCAGTGCTGCAGCGGGGAGAAGTAATGAAAAACTGTTTTTT
>many|TRBJ1-5|NA|TRBV7-9
CASTKTGGQPQHF
TGTGCCAGCACTAAGACCGGGGGTCAGCCCCAGCATTTT
>many|TRBJ1-6|NA|TRBV20-1
CSATSPPLHF
TGCAGTGCTACTTCGCCACCCCTCCACTTT
>many|TRBJ2-3|TRBD1|TRBV7-3
CASSLGQGGDTQYF
TGTGCCAGCAGCTTGGGACAGGGGGGAGATACGCAGTATTTT